This T cell receptor (beta chain) was identified during a study of cytomegalovirus exposure and HLA in healthy donors. J was trimmed by 3 bases and V by 7 bases; bases with no gene match: 5. This CDR3 spans 12 amino acids. Germline assignment: CDR1 SQVTM and CDR2 ANQGSEA. PCR employed 60 Vbeta and 13 Jbeta primers. The repertoire was sequenced with immunoSEQ multiplex PCR; TCRdb's copy has only in-frame clones and lacks some. In the table there are under 250,000 clones, roughly 84% of which are singletons. The V and J genes are TRBV29-1 and TRBJ1-2; 7 nucleotides line up with TRBD1. The receptor's source is a boy between 2 and 10 years old in good health and CMV-seronegative. Input material: PBMCs. The CDR3 DNA follows: TGCAGCGCCCCTACAGGGGACTATGGCTACACCTTC. Translating gives CSAPTGDYGYTF.